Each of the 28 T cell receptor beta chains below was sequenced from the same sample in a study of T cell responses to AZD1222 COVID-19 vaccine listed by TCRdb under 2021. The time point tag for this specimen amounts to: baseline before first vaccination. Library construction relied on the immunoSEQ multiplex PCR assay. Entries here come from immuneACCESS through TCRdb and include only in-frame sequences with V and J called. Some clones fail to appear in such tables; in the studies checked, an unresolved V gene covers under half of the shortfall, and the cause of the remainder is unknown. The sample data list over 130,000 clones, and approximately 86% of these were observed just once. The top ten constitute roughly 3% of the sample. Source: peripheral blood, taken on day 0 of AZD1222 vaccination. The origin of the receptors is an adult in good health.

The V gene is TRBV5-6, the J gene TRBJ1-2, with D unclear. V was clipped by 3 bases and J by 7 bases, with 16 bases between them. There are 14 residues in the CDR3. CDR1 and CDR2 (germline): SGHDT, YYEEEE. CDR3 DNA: TGTGCCAGCAGCTCCGGCGGAGGGTGGGGTGGCTACACCTTC. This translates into CASSSGGGWGGYTF.

CDR3 sequence: CASSLRGAPDTQYF. CDR3 coding DNA: TGTGCCAGCAGCCTCCGGGGGGCGCCAGATACGCAGTATTTT. The chain recombines TRBV3-1 (or the pseudogene TRBV3-2) with TRBJ2-3, with D possibly TRBD2 on 7 matching bases. V lost 4 bases, J lost 4 bases, and 12 bases lay in between. Germline lookup yields CDR1 LGHDT and CDR2 YNNKEL (reference sequence). The length of the CDR3 is 14 residues.

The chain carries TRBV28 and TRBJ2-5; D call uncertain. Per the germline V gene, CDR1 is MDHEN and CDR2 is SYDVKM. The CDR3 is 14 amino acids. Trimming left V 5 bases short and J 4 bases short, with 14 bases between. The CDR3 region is CASSDPTGRETQYF. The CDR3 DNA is TGTGCCAGCAGTGACCCCACTGGCAGAGAGACCCAGTACTTC.

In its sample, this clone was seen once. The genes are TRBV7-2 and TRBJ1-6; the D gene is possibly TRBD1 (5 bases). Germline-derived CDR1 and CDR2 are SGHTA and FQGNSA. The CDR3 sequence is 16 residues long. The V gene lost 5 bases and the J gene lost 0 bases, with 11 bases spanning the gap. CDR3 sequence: CASSLRQSSYNSPLHF. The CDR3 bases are TGTGCCAGCAGCCTGCGACAGAGCTCCTATAATTCACCCCTCCACTTT.

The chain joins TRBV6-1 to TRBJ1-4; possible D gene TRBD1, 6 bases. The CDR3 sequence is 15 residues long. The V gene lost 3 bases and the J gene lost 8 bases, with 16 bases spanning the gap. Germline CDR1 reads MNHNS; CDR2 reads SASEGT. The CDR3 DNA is TGTGCCAGCAGTGATTTTGGGGGGGGCAGGGAAAAACTGTTTTTT. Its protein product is CASSDFGGGREKLFF.

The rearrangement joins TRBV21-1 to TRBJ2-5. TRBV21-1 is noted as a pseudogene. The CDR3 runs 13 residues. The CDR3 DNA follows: TGTGCCAGCAGTATGGGGGTCCAAGAGACCCAGTACTTC. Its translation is CASSMGVQETQYF.

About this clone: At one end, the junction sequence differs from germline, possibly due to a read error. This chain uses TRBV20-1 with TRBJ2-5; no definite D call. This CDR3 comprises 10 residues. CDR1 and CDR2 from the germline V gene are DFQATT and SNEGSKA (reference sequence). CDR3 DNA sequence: TGCAGTGCTCACCGGGTCCTTGTGGACTTC. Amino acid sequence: CSAHRVLVDF.

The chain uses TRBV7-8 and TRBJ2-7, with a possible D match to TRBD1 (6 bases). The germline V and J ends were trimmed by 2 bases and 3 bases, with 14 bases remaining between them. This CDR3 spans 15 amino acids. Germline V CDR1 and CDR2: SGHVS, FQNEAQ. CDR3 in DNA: TGTGCCAGCAGCTTATCACTGGGGGCGAGCTACGAGCAGTACTTC. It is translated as CASSLSLGASYEQYF.

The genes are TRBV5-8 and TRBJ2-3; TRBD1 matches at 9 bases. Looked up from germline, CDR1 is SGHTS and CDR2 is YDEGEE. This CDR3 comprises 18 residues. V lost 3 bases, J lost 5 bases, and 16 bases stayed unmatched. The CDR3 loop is CASSSGQGDWASGDTQYF. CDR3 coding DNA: TGTGCCAGCAGCTCGGGACAGGGAGACTGGGCTTCGGGAGATACGCAGTATTTT.

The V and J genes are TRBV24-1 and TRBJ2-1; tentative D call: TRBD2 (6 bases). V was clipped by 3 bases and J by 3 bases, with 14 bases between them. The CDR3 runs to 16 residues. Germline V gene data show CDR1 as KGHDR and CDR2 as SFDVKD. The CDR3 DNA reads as TGTGCCACCAGTGATCCGAATGGACTACTCTACAATGAGCAGTTCTTC. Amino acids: CATSDPNGLLYNEQFF.

The chain's CDR3 is CASSPGYQSYEQYF. The DNA for the CDR3 is TGTGCCAGCAGCCCAGGGTACCAGTCCTACGAGCAGTACTTC. The chain combines TRBV6-5 with TRBJ2-7; a possible D gene is TRBD1 (5 bases). Trimming left V 6 bases short and J 1 base short, with 13 bases between. The CDR3 length is 14 residues. Germline assignment: CDR1 MNHEY and CDR2 SVGAGI.

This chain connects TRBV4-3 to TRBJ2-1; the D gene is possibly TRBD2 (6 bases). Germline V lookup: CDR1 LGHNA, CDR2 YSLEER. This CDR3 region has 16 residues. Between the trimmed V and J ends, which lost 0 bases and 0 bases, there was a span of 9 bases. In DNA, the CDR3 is TGCGCCAGCAGCCAAGATGGGGGAGGCTCCTACAATGAGCAGTTCTTC. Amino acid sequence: CASSQDGGGSYNEQFF.

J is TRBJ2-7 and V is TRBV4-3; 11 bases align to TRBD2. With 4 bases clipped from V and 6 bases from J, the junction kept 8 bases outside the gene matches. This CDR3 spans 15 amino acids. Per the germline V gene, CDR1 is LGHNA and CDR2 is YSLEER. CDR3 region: CASSPQTSGISEQYF. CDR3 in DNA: TGCGCCAGCAGCCCACAGACTAGCGGGATCTCCGAGCAGTACTTC.

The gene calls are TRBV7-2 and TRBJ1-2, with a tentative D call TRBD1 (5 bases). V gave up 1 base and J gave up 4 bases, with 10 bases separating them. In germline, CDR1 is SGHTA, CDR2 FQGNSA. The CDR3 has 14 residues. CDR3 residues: CASSLVAGSYGYTF. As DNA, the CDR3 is TGTGCCAGCAGCTTAGTTGCAGGGTCCTATGGCTACACCTTC.

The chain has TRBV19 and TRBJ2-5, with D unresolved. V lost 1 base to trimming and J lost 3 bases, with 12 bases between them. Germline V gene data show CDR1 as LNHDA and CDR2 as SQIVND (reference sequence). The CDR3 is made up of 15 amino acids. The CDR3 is CASSIVGVPEETQYF. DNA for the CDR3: TGTGCCAGTAGTATAGTTGGCGTGCCGGAAGAGACCCAGTACTTC. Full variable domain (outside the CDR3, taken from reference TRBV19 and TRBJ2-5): DGGITQSPKYLFRKEGQNVTLSCEQNLNHDAMYWYRQDPGQGLRLIYYSQIVNDFQKGDIAEGYSVSREKKESFPLTVTSAQKNPTAFYLCASSIVGVPEETQYFGPGTRLLVL.

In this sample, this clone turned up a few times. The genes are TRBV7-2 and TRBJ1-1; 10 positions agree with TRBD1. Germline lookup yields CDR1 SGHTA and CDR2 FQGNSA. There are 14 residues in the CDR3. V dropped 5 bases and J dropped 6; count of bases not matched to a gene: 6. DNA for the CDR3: TGTGCCAGCAGCCAGAGACAGGGGGCGGCTGAAGCTTTCTTT. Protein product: CASSQRQGAAEAFF.

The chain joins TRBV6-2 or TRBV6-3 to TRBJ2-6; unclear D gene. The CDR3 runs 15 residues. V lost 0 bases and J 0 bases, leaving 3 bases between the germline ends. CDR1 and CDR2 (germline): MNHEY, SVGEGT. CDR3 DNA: TGTGCCAGCAGTTACTCTAGCTCTGGGGCCAACGTCCTGACTTTC. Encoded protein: CASSYSSSGANVLTF.

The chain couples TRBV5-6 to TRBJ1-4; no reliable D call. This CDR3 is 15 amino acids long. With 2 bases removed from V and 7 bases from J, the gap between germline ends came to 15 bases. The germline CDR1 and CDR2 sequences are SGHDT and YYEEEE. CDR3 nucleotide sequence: TGTGCCAGCAGCTTACTGTGGGAGGCGCGTGAAAAACTGTTTTTT. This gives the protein CASSLLWEAREKLFF.

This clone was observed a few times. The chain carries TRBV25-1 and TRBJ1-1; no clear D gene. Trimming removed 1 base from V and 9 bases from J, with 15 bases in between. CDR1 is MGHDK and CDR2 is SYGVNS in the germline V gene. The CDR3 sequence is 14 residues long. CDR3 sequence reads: CASSESSQLPQAFF. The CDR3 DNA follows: TGTGCCAGCAGTGAATCGTCCCAGCTGCCCCAAGCTTTCTTT.

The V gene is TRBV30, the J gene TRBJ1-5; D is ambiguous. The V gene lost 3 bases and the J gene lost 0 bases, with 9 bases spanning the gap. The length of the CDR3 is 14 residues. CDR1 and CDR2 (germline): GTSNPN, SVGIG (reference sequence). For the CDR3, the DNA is TGTGCCTGGAGCTCCGGGGATAGCAATCAGCCCCAGCATTTT. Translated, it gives CAWSSGDSNQPQHF.

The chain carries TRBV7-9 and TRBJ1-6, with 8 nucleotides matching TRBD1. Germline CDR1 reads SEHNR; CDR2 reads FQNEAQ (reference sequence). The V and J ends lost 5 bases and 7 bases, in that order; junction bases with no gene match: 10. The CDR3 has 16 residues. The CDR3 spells CASSHGTGLLNSPLHF. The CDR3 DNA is TGTGCCAGCAGCCACGGGACAGGTCTTTTAAATTCACCCCTCCACTTT.

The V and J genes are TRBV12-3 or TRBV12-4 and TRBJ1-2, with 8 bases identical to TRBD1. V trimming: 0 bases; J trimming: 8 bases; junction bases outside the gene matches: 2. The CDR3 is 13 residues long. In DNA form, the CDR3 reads TGTGCCAGCAGTTTAGCCAGGGGGCGAGGCTACACCTTC. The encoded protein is CASSLARGRGYTF.

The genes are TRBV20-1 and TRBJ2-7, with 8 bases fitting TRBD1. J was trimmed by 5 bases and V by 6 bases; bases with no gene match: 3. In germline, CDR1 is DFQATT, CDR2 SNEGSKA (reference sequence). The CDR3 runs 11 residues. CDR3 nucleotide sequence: TGCAGTGCCGACAGGGGTCACGAGCAGTACTTC. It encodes CSADRGHEQYF.

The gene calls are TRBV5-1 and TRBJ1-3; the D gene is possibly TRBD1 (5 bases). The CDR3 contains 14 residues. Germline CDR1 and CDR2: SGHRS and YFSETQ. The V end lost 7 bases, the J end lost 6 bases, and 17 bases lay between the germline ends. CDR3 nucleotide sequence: TGCGCCAGCTCCTCCGGGACTGGGGAAAACACCATATATTTT. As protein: CASSSGTGENTIYF.

The CDR3 DNA reads as TGTGCCAGTAGTGCCGGGGAGAGCTCCTACGAGCAGTACTTC. This sequence encodes CASSAGESSYEQYF. This chain joins TRBV19 and TRBJ2-7, with D perhaps matching TRBD2 (5 bases). The CDR3 runs 14 residues. V was trimmed by 5 bases and J by 0 bases, leaving 11 bases between them. The germline gives CDR1 LNHDA, CDR2 SQIVND (reference sequence).

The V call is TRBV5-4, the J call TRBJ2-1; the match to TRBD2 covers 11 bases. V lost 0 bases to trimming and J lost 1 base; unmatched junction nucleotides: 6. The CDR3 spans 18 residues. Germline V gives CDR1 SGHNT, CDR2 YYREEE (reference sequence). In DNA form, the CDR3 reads TGTGCCAGCAGCTTGGTAACTAGCGGGAGAAGGTCCTACAATGAGCAGTTCTTC. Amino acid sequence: CASSLVTSGRRSYNEQFF.

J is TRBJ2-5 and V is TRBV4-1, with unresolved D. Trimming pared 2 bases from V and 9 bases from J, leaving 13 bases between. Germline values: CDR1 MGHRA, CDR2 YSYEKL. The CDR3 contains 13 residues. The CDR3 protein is CASSQHTTAAQYF. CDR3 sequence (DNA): TGCGCCAGCAGCCAACACACAACAGCAGCCCAGTACTTC.

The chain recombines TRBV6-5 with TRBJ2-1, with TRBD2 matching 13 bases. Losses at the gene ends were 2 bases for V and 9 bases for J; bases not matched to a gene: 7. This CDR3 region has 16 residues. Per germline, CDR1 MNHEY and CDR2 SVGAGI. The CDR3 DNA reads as TGTGCCAGCAGTTACCGGACTAGCGGGAGAACTGTTGAGCAGTTCTTC. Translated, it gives CASSYRTSGRTVEQFF.